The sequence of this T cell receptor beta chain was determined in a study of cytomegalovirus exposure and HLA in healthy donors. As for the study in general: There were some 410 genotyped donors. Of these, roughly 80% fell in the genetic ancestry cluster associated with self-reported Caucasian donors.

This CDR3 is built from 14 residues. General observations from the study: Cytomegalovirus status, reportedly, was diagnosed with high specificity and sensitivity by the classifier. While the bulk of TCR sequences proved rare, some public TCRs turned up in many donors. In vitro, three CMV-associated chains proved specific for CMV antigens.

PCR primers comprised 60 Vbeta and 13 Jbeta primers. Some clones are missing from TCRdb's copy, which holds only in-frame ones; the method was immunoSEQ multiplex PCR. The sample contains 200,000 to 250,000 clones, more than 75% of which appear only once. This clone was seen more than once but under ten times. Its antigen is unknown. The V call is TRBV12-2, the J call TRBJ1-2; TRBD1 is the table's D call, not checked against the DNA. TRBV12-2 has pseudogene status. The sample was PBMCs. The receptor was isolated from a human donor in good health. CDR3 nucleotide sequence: TGTGCAAGTCGCTTAGTCTGGACAGGGGATGGCTACACCTTC. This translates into CASRLVWTGDGYTF.